These 29 T cell receptor beta chains were all obtained from the same sample, sequenced in a study of beta chain features in type 1 diabetes. Expressed TCRB transcripts were sequenced, since all the RNA that had been isolated was reverse transcribed. Generated by immunoSEQ multiplex PCR, the TCRdb table keeps only in-frame clones and is missing some. Here the sample spans approximately 340,000 clones, more than 13% being singletons. Sequenced input: naive CD4+ T cells from blood. Source of these receptors: a woman aged 18-35 years in good health.

J is TRBJ2-1 and V is TRBV19; D might be TRBD2 (6 bases). Trimming took 3 bases from V and 7 from J, leaving 13 bases between them. The CDR3 is 14 residues long. Germline V gene lookup returns CDR1 LNHDA and CDR2 SQIVND (reference sequence). Here the CDR3 reads CASSILAEINEQFF. CDR3 nucleotides: TGTGCCAGTAGTATTTTAGCGGAAATTAATGAGCAGTTCTTC.

Concerning this clone itself: Other DNA sequences within the sample encode an identical CDR3. This rearrangement joins TRBV2 to TRBJ2-7, with 9 bases matching TRBD1. CDR1 is SNHLY and CDR2 is FYNNEI in the germline V gene. J was trimmed by 4 bases and V by 6 bases; bases with no gene match: 7. This CDR3 contains 14 residues. Here the CDR3 reads CASRPGQGRYEQYF. CDR3 sequence (DNA): TGTGCCAGCAGACCGGGACAGGGAAGGTACGAGCAGTACTTC. Full variable domain (missing parts from reference TRBV2 and TRBJ2-7): EPEVTQTPSHQVTQMGQEVILRCVPISNHLYFYWYRQILGQKVEFLVSFYNNEISEKSEIFDDQFSVERPDGSNFTLKIRSTKLEDSAMYFCASRPGQGRYEQYFGPGTRLTVT.

This clone was observed a few times. CDR3 region: CASSRGADPSSYEQYF. In DNA form, the CDR3 reads TGTGCCAGTAGTCGGGGGGCGGACCCAAGCTCCTACGAGCAGTACTTC. The V call is TRBV19, the J call TRBJ2-7; TRBD2 might be the D (7 bases). V was cut by 5 bases and J by 0 bases, with 17 bases left in between. The CDR3 runs 16 residues. Germline CDR1 LNHDA, CDR2 SQIVND (reference sequence).

The chain carries TRBV29-1 and TRBJ2-7; a possible D gene is TRBD2 (5 bases). V was trimmed by 4 bases and J by 7 bases, leaving 20 bases between them. Germline V gene sequence: CDR1 SQVTM, CDR2 ANQGSEA. CDR3 length equals 14 residues. The CDR3 here is CSVVRHLEPGEQYF. As DNA, the CDR3 is TGCAGCGTTGTGCGACATCTGGAACCGGGGGAGCAGTACTTC.

In its sample, this clone was seen a few times. The chain carries TRBV6-7 and TRBJ2-1, with TRBD2 matching 13 bases. TRBV6-7 is flagged as an ORF with uncertain function. The V segment lost 5 bases and the J segment 8 bases; nucleotides outside the gene matches: 12. The CDR3 covers 17 residues. The CDR3 DNA is TGTGCCAGCAGTACTTTCCTACCGGGACTAGCGGGATATGAGCAGTTCTTC. This gives the protein CASSTFLPGLAGYEQFF.

The genes are TRBV28 and TRBJ2-5, with 10 bases fitting TRBD1. Trimming took 9 bases from V and 4 from J; bases not matched to a gene: 17. This CDR3 has 17 amino acids. CDR1 and CDR2 (germline): MDHEN, SYDVKM. CDR3 DNA: TGTGCCAGTCGTTATTCTCCGGGACAGGGGACGGGAGAGACCCAGTACTTC. Residues: CASRYSPGQGTGETQYF. Full variable domain (remainder filled in from reference TRBV28 and TRBJ2-5): DVKVTQSSRYLVKRTGEKVFLECVQDMDHENMFWYRQDPGLGLRLIYFSYDVKMKEKGDIPEGYSVSREKKERFSLILESASTNQTSMYLCASRYSPGQGTGETQYFGPGTRLLVL.

This clone was found a few times. This sequence joins TRBV2 and TRBJ1-5; the match to TRBD1 covers 7 bases. The V and J ends lost 6 bases and 7 bases, in that order; junction bases with no gene match: 6. The CDR3 length is 13 residues. Germline CDR1 and CDR2: SNHLY and FYNNEI. The CDR3 region is CASRPDRDQPQHF. The CDR3 nucleotides are TGTGCCAGCAGACCCGACAGGGACCAGCCCCAGCATTTT.

This rearrangement joins TRBV5-6 to TRBJ1-5, with 8 bases aligning to TRBD1. The junction had 7 bases not matched to a gene; V was cut back by 3 bases and J by 2 bases. CDR3 length: 16 residues. CDR1 SGHDT and CDR2 YYEEEE come from the germline V gene. In DNA form, the CDR3 reads TGTGCCAGCAGCTCTCGTACAGGGGGTGGCAATCAGCCCCAGCATTTT. Protein product: CASSSRTGGGNQPQHF.

This clone was recorded a few times. J is TRBJ2-1 and V is TRBV15; 9 nucleotides align to TRBD1. The V and J ends lost 3 bases and 9 bases, in that order; junction bases with no gene match: 12. Germline lookup yields CDR1 LNHNV and CDR2 YYDKDF (reference sequence). This CDR3 contains 16 residues. The CDR3 DNA follows: TGTGCCACCAGCAGTGGGACAGGGAAACTATTGGGTGAGCAGTTCTTC. Protein product: CATSSGTGKLLGEQFF.

The V gene is TRBV15, the J gene TRBJ2-5; TRBD2 matches at 13 bases. V dropped 3 bases and J dropped 3; count of bases not matched to a gene: 4. Germline V lookup: CDR1 LNHNV, CDR2 YYDKDF (reference sequence). CDR3 size: 16 residues. The chain's CDR3 is CATSSYGTSGKETQYF. CDR3 coding DNA: TGTGCCACCAGCAGTTACGGGACTAGCGGGAAAGAGACCCAGTACTTC. Full variable domain (outside the CDR3, taken from reference TRBV15 and TRBJ2-5): DAMVIQNPRYQVTQFGKPVTLSCSQTLNHNVMYWYQQKSSQAPKLLFHYYDKDFNNEADTPDNFQSRRPNTSFCFLDIRSPGLGDTAMYLCATSSYGTSGKETQYFGPGTRLLVL.

This clone was seen more than once but under ten times. This sequence joins TRBV30 and TRBJ2-7; weak D call: TRBD2 (5 bases). The CDR3 covers 13 residues. V lost 0 bases and J lost 8, with 14 bases in between. Germline V gene data show CDR1 as GTSNPN and CDR2 as SVGIG (reference sequence). CDR3 nucleotides: TGTGCCTGGAGTGTTCAGTCGAGGGTACAGCAGTACTTC. It yields the protein CAWSVQSRVQQYF. The whole variable domain, filled in from reference TRBV30 and TRBJ2-7, reads SQTIHQWPATLVQPVGSPLSLECTVEGTSNPNLYWYRQAAGRGLQLLFYSVGIGQISSEVPQNLSASRPQDRQFILSSKKLLLSDSGFYLCAWSVQSRVQQYFGPGTRLTVT.

This clone was seen a few times. This chain uses TRBV29-1 with TRBJ1-1, with D possibly TRBD1 on 5 matching bases. Germline V gene data show CDR1 as SQVTM and CDR2 as ANQGSEA. The CDR3 covers 11 residues. Trimming took 6 bases from V and 4 from J, leaving 9 bases between them. Here the CDR3 DNA reads TGCAGCGTCCAGGGATCCACTGAAGCTTTCTTT. This sequence encodes CSVQGSTEAFF.

The chain combines TRBV7-6 with TRBJ2-7, with 8 positions matching TRBD2. The CDR3 spans 14 residues. The germline V gene encodes CDR1 SGHVS and CDR2 FNYEAQ. V lost 5 bases, J lost 5 bases, and 8 bases stayed unmatched. CDR3 coding DNA: TGTGCCAGCAGCCCCGGGCGGGGGGTCCACGAGCAGTACTTC. This encodes CASSPGRGVHEQYF. Full variable domain (outside the CDR3, taken from reference TRBV7-6 and TRBJ2-7): GAGVSQSPRYKVTKRGQDVALRCDPISGHVSLYWYRQALGQGPEFLTYFNYEAQQDKSGLPNDRFSAERPEGSISTLTIQRTEQRDSAMYRCASSPGRGVHEQYFGPGTRLTVT.

This clone appeared a few times. This rearrangement joins TRBV2 to TRBJ2-1; D is unclear. V was clipped by 4 bases and J by 9 bases, with 10 bases between them. Germline lookup yields CDR1 SNHLY and CDR2 FYNNEI. The CDR3 length is 12 residues. The CDR3 nucleotides read TGTGCCAGCAGTGGTCTTCTGGCTGAGCAGTTCTTC. It is translated as CASSGLLAEQFF.

The V call is TRBV7-9, the J call TRBJ2-5, with D maybe TRBD1 (5 bases). The V end was cut by 5 bases, the J end by 2 bases, with 12 bases between. Germline lookup yields CDR1 SEHNR and CDR2 FQNEAQ (reference sequence). This CDR3 spans 14 amino acids. In DNA, the CDR3 is TGTGCCAGCAGCCCCCAGACAGTTCAAGAGACCCAGTACTTC. Protein product: CASSPQTVQETQYF.

The chain is built from TRBV25-1 and TRBJ2-2, with D perhaps matching TRBD2 (5 bases). Germline V gene sequence: CDR1 MGHDK, CDR2 SYGVNS. V lost 4 bases and J lost 8, with 5 bases in between. CDR3 length: 11 residues. The chain's CDR3 is CASSGLGELFF. The CDR3 bases are TGTGCCAGCAGTGGACTAGGGGAGCTGTTTTTT.

This clone turned up a few times. The chain has TRBV10-3 and TRBJ1-5; 7 bases agree with TRBD1. This CDR3 spans 14 amino acids. The V gene end was trimmed by 6 bases and the J gene end by 4 bases; junction bases not matched to a gene: 6. CDR1 and CDR2 (germline): ENHRY, SYGVKD. CDR3 bases: TGTGCCATCAGCACAGGGGTTGGGAATCAGCCCCAGCATTTT. Its translation is CAISTGVGNQPQHF.

This clone has only a few counts. The J gene is TRBJ1-2, the V gene TRBV28; TRBD1 aligns across 10 bases. The junction had 12 bases not matched to a gene; V was cut back by 7 bases and J by 4 bases. Germline V CDR1 and CDR2: MDHEN, SYDVKM. CDR3 length: 16 residues. CDR3 nucleotides: TGTGCCAGCATTGGTGGAAAGGGACAGGGGCCCTATGGCTACACCTTC. It translates to CASIGGKGQGPYGYTF.

This clone was seen more than once but under ten times. The V call is TRBV5-4, the J call TRBJ1-1, with D unresolved. The CDR3 covers 16 residues. V was cut by 0 bases and J by 5 bases, with 17 bases left in between. Germline V CDR1 and CDR2: SGHNT, YYREEE (reference sequence). CDR3 coding DNA: TGTGCCAGCAGCTTGGTCCGGGGTCAGCGGTCTACTGAAGCTTTCTTT. It specifies CASSLVRGQRSTEAFF.

V and J are TRBV30 and TRBJ2-7, with 9 bases matching TRBD1. J was trimmed by 3 bases and V by 2 bases; bases with no gene match: 5. Per germline, CDR1 GTSNPN and CDR2 SVGIG (reference sequence). CDR3 length: 14 amino acids. CDR3 residues: CAWSWDRVVYEQYF. The CDR3 DNA reads TGTGCCTGGAGTTGGGACAGGGTGGTCTACGAGCAGTACTTC. Combining the CDR3 with reference TRBV30 and TRBJ2-7 gives the whole variable domain SQTIHQWPATLVQPVGSPLSLECTVEGTSNPNLYWYRQAAGRGLQLLFYSVGIGQISSEVPQNLSASRPQDRQFILSSKKLLLSDSGFYLCAWSWDRVVYEQYFGPGTRLTVT.

This clone appeared a few times. The CDR3 DNA is TGTGCCAGCAGTTACAGAGTTCATCAGCCCCAGCATTTT. This encodes CASSYRVHQPQHF. This chain connects TRBV7-9 to TRBJ1-5; the D is unclear. The CDR3 runs 13 residues. Germline V lookup: CDR1 SEHNR, CDR2 FQNEAQ (reference sequence). The ends were cut back, 6 bases at V and 5 bases at J, with 11 bases in the middle.

On this clone: Other DNA sequences from this sample encode an identical CDR3 as well. CDR3 coding DNA: TGTGCCAGCAGCCCCGACAGGGGGCGATACGAGCAGTACTTC. Translated: CASSPDRGRYEQYF. The V and J genes are TRBV7-9 and TRBJ2-7; 10 nucleotides align to TRBD1. CDR3 size: 14 residues. CDR1 and CDR2 from the germline V gene are SEHNR and FQNEAQ (reference sequence). The V segment lost 5 bases and the J segment 4 bases; nucleotides outside the gene matches: 5.

The chain carries TRBV7-9 and TRBJ2-6; D call uncertain. The CDR3 extends over 15 amino acids. The V and J ends lost 2 bases and 1 base respectively, with 6 bases between them. Germline CDR1 SEHNR, CDR2 FQNEAQ (reference sequence). The DNA of the CDR3 is TGTGCCAGCAGCTTAAGAACTTCTGGGGCCAACGTCCTGACTTTC. Residues: CASSLRTSGANVLTF.

This clone was detected only a few times. The chain joins TRBV18 to TRBJ1-1, with 10 bases that match TRBD1. J lost 8 bases, V lost 6 bases, and 9 bases had no gene match. CDR1 is KGHSH and CDR2 is LQKENI in the germline V gene. There are 14 residues in the CDR3. CDR3 region: CASSSDRGQREAFF. The CDR3 nucleotides are TGTGCCAGCTCTAGTGACAGGGGGCAACGAGAAGCTTTCTTT. The variable domain in full, with the rest retrieved from reference TRBV18 and TRBJ1-1, is NAGVMQNPRHLVRRRGQEARLRCSPMKGHSHVYWYRQLPEEGLKFMVYLQKENIIDESGMPKERFSAEFPKEGPSILRIQQVVRGDSAAYFCASSSDRGQREAFFGQGTRLTVV.

The rearrangement links TRBV30 to TRBJ1-1; maybe TRBD1 (5 bases). V lost 4 bases to trimming and J lost 8 bases, with 11 bases between them. This CDR3 spans 11 amino acids. Germline CDR1 GTSNPN, CDR2 SVGIG (reference sequence). CDR3 DNA sequence: TGTGCCTGGACCCAGGGCCCCGAAGCTTTCTTT. It is translated as CAWTQGPEAFF.

This clone has only a few counts. V usage is TRBV9 and J usage is TRBJ2-1, with TRBD2 identical over 14 bases. The trim removed 4 bases at V and 5 bases at J, leaving 8 bases unmatched. Germline V gene lookup returns CDR1 SGDLS and CDR2 YYNGEE. CDR3 size: 17 residues. CDR3 sequence reads: CASSPKTSGRDHNEQFF. The CDR3 DNA follows: TGTGCCAGCAGCCCCAAGACTAGCGGGAGGGACCACAATGAGCAGTTCTTC. The complete variable domain, with remaining parts taken from reference TRBV9 and TRBJ2-1, reads DSGVTQTPKHLITATGQRVTLRCSPRSGDLSVYWYQQSLDQGLQFLIQYYNGEERAKGNILERFSAQQFPDLHSELNLSSLELGDSALYFCASSPKTSGRDHNEQFFGPGTRLTVL.

The table lists this clone with a few counts. Here the CDR3 reads CASSLNAQGIYNEQFF. In DNA, the CDR3 is TGTGCCAGCAGCTTAAACGCGCAGGGGATTTACAATGAGCAGTTCTTC. The chain links TRBV7-9 to TRBJ2-1, with D tentatively TRBD1 (6 bases). Looked up from germline, CDR1 is SEHNR and CDR2 is FQNEAQ (reference sequence). V lost 2 bases and J 4 bases, leaving 15 bases between the germline ends. This CDR3 contains 16 residues.

This clone was picked up a small number of times. The rearrangement joins TRBV5-4 to TRBJ2-1; 11 positions match TRBD2. The CDR3 runs 18 residues. Trimming took 0 bases from V and 5 from J; bases not matched to a gene: 10. Germline V gives CDR1 SGHNT, CDR2 YYREEE (reference sequence). The CDR3, as DNA: TGTGCCAGCAGCTTGGATCGTGGACTAGCGGGCAAGCACAATGAGCAGTTCTTC. It encodes CASSLDRGLAGKHNEQFF.

This clone was found a few times. The chain has TRBV5-6 and TRBJ1-1; TRBD1 aligns across 10 bases. This CDR3 is 13 amino acids long. Per germline, CDR1 SGHDT and CDR2 YYEEEE. V dropped 4 bases and J dropped 10; count of bases not matched to a gene: 7. CDR3 protein: CASSVDRGLSAFF. The CDR3 DNA follows: TGTGCCAGCAGCGTCGACAGGGGGCTTTCAGCTTTCTTT.